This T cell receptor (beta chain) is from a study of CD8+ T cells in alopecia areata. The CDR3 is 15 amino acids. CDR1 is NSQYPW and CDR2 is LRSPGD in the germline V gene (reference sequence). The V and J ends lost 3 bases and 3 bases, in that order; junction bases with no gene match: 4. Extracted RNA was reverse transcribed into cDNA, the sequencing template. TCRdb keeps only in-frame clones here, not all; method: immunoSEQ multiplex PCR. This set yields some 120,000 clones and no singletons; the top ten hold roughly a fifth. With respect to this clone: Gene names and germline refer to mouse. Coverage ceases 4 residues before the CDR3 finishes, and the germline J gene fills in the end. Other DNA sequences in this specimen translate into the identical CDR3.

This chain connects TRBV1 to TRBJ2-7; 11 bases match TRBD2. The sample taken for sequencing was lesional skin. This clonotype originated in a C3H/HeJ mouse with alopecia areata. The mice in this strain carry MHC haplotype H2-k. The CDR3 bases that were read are TGCACCTGCAGTGCCCCGACTGGGGGGGTCTAT. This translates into CTCSAPTGGVY. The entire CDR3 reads CTCSAPTGGVYEQYF.